The clone carrying this TCR beta chain has just a few counts. From RNA transcripts, TCR beta CDR3 regions were amplified. HTBI primers were employed in a first-round RT-PCR of the TCR CDR3. Each CDR3 protein gets one entry after TCRdb re-called the multiplex PCR reads with MiXCR. Here the sample spans some 800,000 distinct CDR3 sequences, 38% being singletons. This specimen comes from a study of T cells in Graves' hyperthyroidism and ophthalmopathy. V was pared by 6 bases and J by 1 base, with 15 bases between. This CDR3 region has 15 residues. Germline assignment: CDR1 SNHLY and CDR2 FYNNEI. V usage is TRBV2 and J usage is TRBJ2-5; D assignment may be TRBD1 or TRBD2 (5 bases each). Sample: blood. The receptor comes from a man younger than 35 with Graves' hyperthyroidism. The CDR3 is CASRFRGPLQETQYF. DNA of the CDR3: TGTGCCAGCAGGTTCCGGGGCCCCCTCCAAGAGACCCAGTACTTC.